This paragraph reports one T cell receptor (beta chain). There is no known antigen for this receptor. No base quality information exists; no much larger clone differs at one position. Reads for this sample came from an Illumina NovaSeq 6000. TCRalpha and TCRbeta cDNA libraries were constructed by 5'RACE with constant-segment primers, with sample barcodes and unique molecular identifiers being introduced. Trizol reagent was used to extract RNA from every sample. Amplification of the libraries took two PCR steps, and the second step added a second sample barcode plus Illumina TruSeq adapters. Sequencing of libraries was performed on an Illumina NovaSeq with 2 x 150 bp paired-end reads. The paper's processing steps were these. With migec v1.2.7, reads were demultiplexed and then collapsed into UMI-guided consensus sequences. Using mixcr v2.1.11, UMI consensuses were aligned to TRA and TRB V and J templates and then assembled into clonotypes. Clonotypes were classified as expanded or contracted when called significant by both edgeR and NoisET, with noise models trained on biological replicates. For edgeR calls, the cutoffs were a false discovery rate-adjusted p below 0.01 and a log2 fold-change threshold of 1. As an exploratory analysis of dynamics, PCA with hierarchical clustering was applied to max-normalized trajectories of the 1000 most abundant clonotypes. Separately sequenced CD4+ and CD8+ repertoires were used to assign a CD4 or CD8 phenotype to each responding clone. TCRdb itself trimmed the public reads at Q25 with fastp, ran MiXCR and retained productive beta chains. Merged by CDR3 protein, the rows form single entries marked with the most common genes and DNA. These V and J calls rely on TCRdb rather than the paper's analysis. For this sample the table gives under 300,000 distinct CDR3 sequences, of which over 15% were detected only once. 23% of the sample is in the top ten clones.

The source of the sample is a study of T-cell memory formation after mild COVID-19 (dated by TCRdb to the early 2020s). About the full investigation: TCR sequence clusters from the two donors were found to be largely donor specific. Two young, previously healthy adult volunteers made up the cohort, one male and one female. T-cell clones expanding and contracting after mild COVID-19 in a couple of donors were tracked by longitudinal TCRalpha and TCRbeta repertoire sequencing. Broader findings and caveats from the paper: Some responding clones were detected in pre-infection memory, which suggested that pre-existing cross-reactive memory T cells had joined the SARS-CoV-2 response. Contracting CD4+ clones appeared mostly in the CM and EM memory subsets, whereas CD8+ clones were enriched in EMRA. The study covered only a couple of mild cases, and larger cohorts including severe cases with pre-infection samples were considered necessary. Whether the second-wave clones peaking on day 37 were SARS-CoV-2 specific was not confirmed. Clones that contracted from day 15 to 85 showed balanced CD4/CD8 phenotypes, whereas a second wave of clones that expanded from day 15 to 37 leaned towards CD4+.

Ficoll-Paque density gradient centrifugation was used to isolate PBMCs. The receptor's source is a man between 18 and 35 years old who had mild COVID-19 (a few samples of this study predate the infection). The sample titles of this study are shuffled in the database, so cell type and time point are left out; the donor was told from shared clones. Sequences were obtained from PBMCs or a T cell subset sorted from them (not recorded which).

At the DNA level, the sequence is TGTGCCAGCAGCCAAGAACCCGGGTCCACGGGGGAGCTGTTTTTT. It translates as CASSQEPGSTGELFF. The chain is assembled from TRBV4-2 and TRBJ2-2; no confident D gene assignment can be made. The germline V gene specifies LGHNA as CDR1 and YNFKEQ as CDR2. V lost 0 bases and J lost 8 bases; the stretch between them is 13 bases long. The CDR3 spans 15 residues, from the cysteine through the phenylalanine. This entry keeps only the CDR3 DNA: 45 bases, framed from base 1.